Each of the 29 T cell receptor beta chains below was sequenced from the same sample in a study of graft-versus-host responses after intestinal transplantation. Data came from immunoSEQ multiplex PCR; TCRdb stores just in-frame clones and leaves some out. This sample has about 43,000 clones, with approximately 95% found just once. Here the sequenced sample was PBMCs, taken about 320 days after intestinal transplant. These receptors were obtained from a human patient who received an intestinal transplant, so some T cells may come from the graft donor.

The chain combines TRBV7-9 with TRBJ2-7; TRBD2 is a possible D gene (5 bases). Trimming pared 6 bases from V and 2 bases from J, leaving 17 bases between. CDR1 is SEHNR, CDR2 FQNEAQ, per germline (reference sequence). The length of the CDR3 is 15 residues. CDR3 nucleotide sequence: TGTGCCAGCAGTCTCCGGGCGGGTCGTGCCTACGAGCAGTACTTC. Translation: CASSLRAGRAYEQYF.

The J gene is TRBJ1-1, the V gene TRBV7-9; 8 bases align to TRBD1. V was clipped by 2 bases and J by 10 bases; unmatched bases: 0. The germline CDR1 and CDR2 sequences are SEHNR and FQNEAQ (reference sequence). The CDR3 is 11 residues long. CDR3 bases: TGTGCCAGCAGCTTAACAGGGGGAGCTTTCTTT. This codes for CASSLTGGAFF.

This chain uses TRBV5-1 with TRBJ2-7, with TRBD1 matching 7 bases. The CDR3 extends over 15 amino acids. V was pared by 3 bases and J by 0 bases, with 6 bases of the junction left unmatched. Germline V lookup: CDR1 SGHRS, CDR2 YFSETQ. This CDR3 reads CASSSGDSLSYEQYF. The CDR3 coding sequence is TGCGCCAGCAGCTCCGGGGACAGCCTCTCCTACGAGCAGTACTTC.

The CDR3 DNA sequence: TGTGCTAGTGGTTTGGGGAGGGCCGTTTTAGAGACCCAGTACTTC. Translating gives CASGLGRAVLETQYF. V and J are TRBV12-5 and TRBJ2-5, with D perhaps TRBD2 (6 bases). The CDR3 has 15 amino acids. CDR1 is LGHNT and CDR2 is FRNRAP in the germline V gene. The V end was cut by 1 base, the J end by 4 bases, with 13 bases between.

The V gene is TRBV11-2, the J gene TRBJ1-1; D gene ambiguous. With 0 bases removed from V and 2 bases from J, the gap between germline ends came to 13 bases. From germline, CDR1 is SGHAT and CDR2 FQNNGV. The CDR3 runs to 16 residues. The CDR3 spells CASSLDPQIGNTEAFF. DNA of the CDR3: TGTGCCAGCAGCTTAGATCCGCAGATTGGTAACACTGAAGCTTTCTTT.

The chain couples TRBV29-1 to TRBJ2-2; D might be TRBD1 (5 bases). V shed 7 bases and J shed 3 bases, with 12 bases lying between them. CDR3 length equals 13 residues. CDR1 SQVTM and CDR2 ANQGSEA come from the germline V gene. The CDR3 region is CSAEQEYTGELFF. The CDR3, as DNA: TGCAGCGCCGAACAGGAGTACACCGGGGAGCTGTTTTTT.

This clone is a singleton in its sample. This sequence joins TRBV11-2 and TRBJ2-7; 9 positions agree with TRBD2. This CDR3 is 15 amino acids long. CDR1 is SGHAT, CDR2 FQNNGV, per germline. Trimming cost V 1 base and J 4 bases; bases outside gene matches: 5. CDR3 sequence reads: CASSLVSSGVYEQYF. The CDR3 DNA follows: TGTGCCAGCAGCTTAGTTTCTAGCGGGGTTTACGAGCAGTACTTC.

The V call is TRBV27, the J call TRBJ1-2; TRBD1 is a possible D gene (6 bases). This CDR3 is 18 amino acids long. V was cut by 1 base and J by 4 bases, with 22 bases left in between. The germline gives CDR1 MNHEY, CDR2 SMNVEV (reference sequence). CDR3: CASSLYSVGQGRSYGYTF. The CDR3 coding sequence is TGTGCCAGCAGTTTATATTCCGTAGGGCAGGGGCGAAGCTATGGCTACACCTTC.

The rearrangement uses TRBV10-3 and TRBJ2-7; D assignment may be TRBD1 or TRBD2 (5 bases each). Germline V CDR1 and CDR2: ENHRY, SYGVKD. V gave up 0 bases and J gave up 0 bases, with 12 bases separating them. The CDR3 has 16 amino acids. The CDR3 region has the DNA TGTGCCATCAGTGAGTCTTGGACGGGGACCTCCTACGAGCAGTACTTC. Amino acids: CAISESWTGTSYEQYF.

The chain is built from TRBV27 and TRBJ2-7; D possibly corresponds to TRBD2 (6 bases). The CDR3 spans 12 residues. From germline, CDR1 is MNHEY and CDR2 SMNVEV (reference sequence). Trimming shortened V by 10 bases and J by 4 bases, and 14 bases separated the two germline ends. CDR3 DNA sequence: TGTGCCACCCGGGGACTGCTATACGAGCAGTACTTC. Amino acids: CATRGLLYEQYF.

This chain links TRBV4-1 with TRBJ2-1, with D perhaps given as TRBD1 or TRBD2 (6 bases each). The CDR3 has 16 amino acids. Germline lookup yields CDR1 MGHRA and CDR2 YSYEKL. Trimming cost V 3 bases and J 3 bases, with 15 bases left between them. CDR3 in amino acids: CASSHASGGDYNEQFF. DNA for the CDR3: TGCGCCAGCAGCCACGCCTCCGGGGGCGACTACAATGAGCAGTTCTTC.

The V and J genes are TRBV7-9 and TRBJ2-1, with D maybe TRBD2 (5 bases). CDR3 size: 15 residues. CDR1 and CDR2 (germline): SEHNR, FQNEAQ (reference sequence). V shed 3 bases and J shed 1 base, with 10 bases lying between them. CDR3 DNA: TGTGCCAGCAGCTTGGGAGCGGAGTCCTACAATGAGCAGTTCTTC. Translation gives CASSLGAESYNEQFF.

J is TRBJ2-7 and V is TRBV6-6; unclear D gene. The germline V gene has CDR1 MNHNY and CDR2 SVGAGI (reference sequence). Trimming stripped 1 base from V and 5 bases from J, with 15 bases between. The CDR3 has 15 amino acids. The DNA of the CDR3 is TGTGCCAGCAGTTACTTTCTCGGGCCGAGCAACGAGCAGTACTTC. The encoded protein is CASSYFLGPSNEQYF.

The rearrangement joins TRBV4-1 to TRBJ1-5; a possible D gene is TRBD1 (5 bases). Germline V gene lookup returns CDR1 MGHRA and CDR2 YSYEKL. Between the trimmed V and J ends, which lost 2 bases and 5 bases, there was a span of 19 bases. This CDR3 contains 17 residues. CDR3 protein: CASSQPTGRYRHQPQHF. CDR3 nucleotide sequence: TGCGCCAGCAGCCAACCAACGGGACGGTACCGCCATCAGCCCCAGCATTTT.

This rearrangement joins TRBV10-3 to TRBJ1-4; D uncertain. Germline V lookup: CDR1 ENHRY, CDR2 SYGVKD. V was cut by 0 bases and J by 7 bases, with 9 bases left in between. The CDR3 length is 14 residues. CDR3 bases: TGTGCCATCAGTGAGTCGACACGGAGTGAAAAACTGTTTTTT. This gives the protein CAISESTRSEKLFF.

With respect to this clone: The junction does not match germline at one end; this may be a read error. This sequence joins TRBV29-1 and TRBJ1-2; D unresolved. The length of the CDR3 is 11 residues. Germline-derived CDR1 and CDR2 are SQVTM and ANQGSEA. The CDR3 region is CSVDLGRKLLF. CDR3 nucleotide sequence: TGCAGCGTTGACCTCGGCAGGAAACTGCTCTTC.

This sequence joins TRBV10-1 and TRBJ2-1; 8 nucleotides agree with TRBD2. CDR1 is WNHNN and CDR2 is SYGVQD in the germline V gene (reference sequence). This CDR3 is 15 amino acids long. Trimming removed 2 bases from V and 2 bases from J; junction bases left unmatched: 2. CDR3 sequence reads: CASSEGSGAYNEQFF. CDR3 nucleotide sequence: TGCGCCAGCAGTGAGGGTAGCGGGGCCTACAATGAGCAGTTCTTC.

The gene calls are TRBV2 and TRBJ2-7, with 11 bases that match TRBD2. Trimming at V came to 6 bases and at J to 6 bases, leaving 4 bases not matched to a gene. Germline V CDR1 and CDR2: SNHLY, FYNNEI. The CDR3 sequence is 13 residues long. The CDR3 DNA sequence: TGTGCCAGCAGACTAGCGGGGGTCGGCGAGCAGTACTTC. Translation gives CASRLAGVGEQYF. The full variable domain, in which reference TRBV2 and TRBJ2-7 provide the parts outside the CDR3, is EPEVTQTPSHQVTQMGQEVILRCVPISNHLYFYWYRQILGQKVEFLVSFYNNEISEKSEIFDDQFSVERPDGSNFTLKIRSTKLEDSAMYFCASRLAGVGEQYFGPGTRLTVT.

The chain recombines TRBV19 with TRBJ2-3, with 8 bases aligning to TRBD2. With 10 bases clipped from V and 0 bases from J, the junction kept 6 bases outside the gene matches. From germline, CDR1 is LNHDA and CDR2 SQIVND (reference sequence). The CDR3 spans 14 residues. CDR3 loop: CAIRSGGSTDTQYF. The CDR3 DNA sequence: TGTGCCATCCGAAGCGGGGGTAGCACAGATACGCAGTATTTT.

The J gene is TRBJ1-3, the V gene TRBV6-1; D gene uncertain. The germline V gene has CDR1 MNHNS and CDR2 SASEGT. The CDR3 sequence is 16 residues long. Trimming stripped 0 bases from V and 3 bases from J, with 12 bases between. Here the CDR3 reads CASSEAAGLVGNTIYF. CDR3 nucleotides: TGTGCCAGCAGTGAAGCGGCGGGCTTAGTTGGAAACACCATATATTTT.

The rearrangement links TRBV7-9 to TRBJ2-3; 10 nucleotides match TRBD1. Germline trimming cut 5 bases from V and 6 bases from J; bases unmatched to any gene: 11. The CDR3 has 16 amino acids. The germline V gene encodes CDR1 SEHNR and CDR2 FQNEAQ (reference sequence). CDR3 region: CASSPRRGQGKDTQYF. The CDR3 bases are TGTGCCAGCAGCCCTCGTAGGGGACAGGGGAAGGATACGCAGTATTTT.

A word on this clone: Relative to the germline gene, one junction end is altered; a read error may explain this. The gene calls are TRBV5-6 and TRBJ1-1; tentative D call: TRBD1 (5 bases). CDR1 SGHDT and CDR2 YYEEEE come from the germline V gene. The CDR3 runs 13 residues. The CDR3 loop reads CASSLSPDTEAFF. Here the CDR3 DNA reads TGTGCCAGCAGCTTATCTCCGGACACCGAAGCTTTCTTT.

This chain links TRBV2 with TRBJ2-3; D may be TRBD1 or TRBD2 (5 bases each). The CDR3 totals 13 residues. V dropped 6 bases and J dropped 4 bases, with 11 bases sitting between them. Germline lookup yields CDR1 SNHLY and CDR2 FYNNEI. As DNA, the CDR3 is TGTGCCAGCAGGGCAGGGAGCGCAGATACGCAGTATTTT. This translates into CASRAGSADTQYF.

The chain joins TRBV7-2 to TRBJ2-7, with D perhaps given as TRBD1 or TRBD2 (5 bases each). The V end lost 4 bases, the J end lost 3 bases, and 16 bases lay between the germline ends. Germline V gives CDR1 SGHTA, CDR2 FQGNSA. CDR3 length: 15 amino acids. In DNA form, the CDR3 reads TGTGCCAGCAGCTCTCCCGGGACGAGCCTCTACGAGCAGTACTTC. Protein sequence: CASSSPGTSLYEQYF.

This chain joins TRBV4-2 and TRBJ2-1; 10 bases map to TRBD2. With V trimmed by 3 bases and J by 1 base, 9 bases remained unmatched. CDR1 LGHNA and CDR2 YNFKEQ come from the germline V gene. There are 18 residues in the CDR3. The CDR3 is CASSQAGRTSGSYNEQFF. The CDR3 DNA reads TGTGCCAGCAGCCAGGCCGGCAGGACTAGCGGATCCTACAATGAGCAGTTCTTC.

This chain joins TRBV30 and TRBJ2-5; weak D call: TRBD1 (5 bases). With 0 bases removed from V and 5 bases from J, the gap between germline ends came to 10 bases. CDR3 length: 13 residues. Germline values: CDR1 GTSNPN, CDR2 SVGIG (reference sequence). The CDR3 region has the DNA TGTGCCTGGAGTGTCGGACACGCTGAGACCCAGTACTTC. It is translated as CAWSVGHAETQYF.

The rearrangement uses TRBV15 and TRBJ2-3; TRBD2 agrees at 7 bases. The CDR3 sequence is 19 residues long. Germline CDR1 and CDR2: LNHNV and YYDKDF (reference sequence). J lost 10 bases, V lost 0 bases, and 22 bases had no gene match. CDR3 DNA sequence: TGTGCCACCAGCAGAGATCGCGTGGGTGGCGGGAGTGGAGGGCGGGCGCAGTATTTT. It is translated as CATSRDRVGGGSGGRAQYF.

The chain is built from TRBV30 and TRBJ2-3; D gene unclear. The CDR3 has 15 amino acids. V lost 4 bases and J 1 base, leaving 15 bases between the germline ends. Germline values: CDR1 GTSNPN, CDR2 SVGIG (reference sequence). The CDR3 coding sequence is TGTGCCTGGACCCCCGGCGCCATCCGCACAGATACGCAGTATTTT. It is translated as CAWTPGAIRTDTQYF.

The genes are TRBV2 and TRBJ2-1, with TRBD2 matching 10 bases. This CDR3 has 18 amino acids. Germline V lookup: CDR1 SNHLY, CDR2 FYNNEI. J gave up 6 bases and V 3 bases, and 14 bases lay outside the gene matches. CDR3 sequence (DNA): TGTGCCAGCAGTGATCACGGGCTAGCGGGAGTATTTGCCAATGAGCAGTTCTTC. Translated, it gives CASSDHGLAGVFANEQFF.